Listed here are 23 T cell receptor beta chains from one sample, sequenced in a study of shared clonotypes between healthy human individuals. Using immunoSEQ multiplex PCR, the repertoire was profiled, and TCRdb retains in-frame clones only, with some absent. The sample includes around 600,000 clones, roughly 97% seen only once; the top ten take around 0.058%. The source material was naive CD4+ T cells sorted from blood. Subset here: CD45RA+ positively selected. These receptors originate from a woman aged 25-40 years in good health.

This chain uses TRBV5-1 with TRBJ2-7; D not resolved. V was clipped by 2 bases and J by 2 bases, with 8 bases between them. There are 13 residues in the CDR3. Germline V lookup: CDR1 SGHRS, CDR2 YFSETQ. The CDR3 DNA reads TGCGCCAGCAGCTTACCCTCGCCCTACGAGCAGTACTTC. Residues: CASSLPSPYEQYF.

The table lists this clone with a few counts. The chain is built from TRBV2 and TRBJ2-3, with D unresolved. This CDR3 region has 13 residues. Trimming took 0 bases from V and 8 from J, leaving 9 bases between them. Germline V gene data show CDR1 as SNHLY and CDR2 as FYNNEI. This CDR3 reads CASSEALARTQYF. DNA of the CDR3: TGTGCCAGCAGTGAAGCGTTGGCGCGTACGCAGTATTTT.

CDR3 loop: CASSTIGRPAEAFF. The CDR3 DNA is TGTGCCAGCAGTACGATAGGGCGCCCCGCAGAAGCTTTCTTT. V usage is TRBV28 and J usage is TRBJ1-1, with D unclear. CDR1 is MDHEN, CDR2 SYDVKM, per germline. Trimming pared 5 bases from V and 8 bases from J, leaving 18 bases between. There are 14 residues in the CDR3.

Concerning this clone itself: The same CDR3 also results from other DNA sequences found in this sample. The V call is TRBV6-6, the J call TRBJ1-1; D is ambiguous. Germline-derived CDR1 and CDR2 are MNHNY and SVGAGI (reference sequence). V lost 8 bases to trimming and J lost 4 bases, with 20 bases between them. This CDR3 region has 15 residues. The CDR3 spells CASFLSGSLGTEAFF. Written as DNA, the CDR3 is TGTGCCAGCTTCTTATCGGGGAGCCTCGGCACTGAAGCTTTCTTT.

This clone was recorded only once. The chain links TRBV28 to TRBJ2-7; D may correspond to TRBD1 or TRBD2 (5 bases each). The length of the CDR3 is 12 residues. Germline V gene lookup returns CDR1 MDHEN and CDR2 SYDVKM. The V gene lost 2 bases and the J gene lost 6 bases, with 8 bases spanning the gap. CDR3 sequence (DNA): TGTGCCAGCAGTTTACCTGGGGGCGAGCAGTACTTC. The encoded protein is CASSLPGGEQYF.

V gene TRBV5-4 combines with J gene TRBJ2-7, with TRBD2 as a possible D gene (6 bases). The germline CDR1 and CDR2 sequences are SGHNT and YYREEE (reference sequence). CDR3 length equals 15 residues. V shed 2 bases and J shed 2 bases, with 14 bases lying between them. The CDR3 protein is CASSFGGSSAYEQYF. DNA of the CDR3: TGTGCCAGCAGCTTTGGAGGGAGCTCCGCCTACGAGCAGTACTTC.

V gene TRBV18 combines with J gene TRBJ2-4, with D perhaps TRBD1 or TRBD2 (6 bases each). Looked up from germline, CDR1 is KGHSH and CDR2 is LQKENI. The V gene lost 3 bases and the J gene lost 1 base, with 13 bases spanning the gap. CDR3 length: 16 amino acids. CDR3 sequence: CASSPRGGRAKNIQYF. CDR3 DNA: TGTGCCAGCTCACCCAGGGGAGGTCGGGCCAAAAACATTCAGTACTTC. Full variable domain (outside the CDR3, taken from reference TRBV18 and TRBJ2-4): NAGVMQNPRHLVRRRGQEARLRCSPMKGHSHVYWYRQLPEEGLKFMVYLQKENIIDESGMPKERFSAEFPKEGPSILRIQQVVRGDSAAYFCASSPRGGRAKNIQYFGAGTRLSVL.

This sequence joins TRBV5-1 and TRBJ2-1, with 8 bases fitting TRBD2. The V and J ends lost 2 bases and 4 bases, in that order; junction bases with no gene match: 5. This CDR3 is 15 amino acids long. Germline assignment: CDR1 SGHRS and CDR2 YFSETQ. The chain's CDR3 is CASSFVAGQYNEQFF. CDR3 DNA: TGCGCCAGCAGCTTCGTAGCGGGGCAGTACAATGAGCAGTTCTTC.

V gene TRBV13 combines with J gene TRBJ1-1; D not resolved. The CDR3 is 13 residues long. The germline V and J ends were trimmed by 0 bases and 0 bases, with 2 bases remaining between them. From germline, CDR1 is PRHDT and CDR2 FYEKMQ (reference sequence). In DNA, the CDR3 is TGTGCCAGCAGCTTAGGAGTGAACACTGAAGCTTTCTTT. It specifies CASSLGVNTEAFF.

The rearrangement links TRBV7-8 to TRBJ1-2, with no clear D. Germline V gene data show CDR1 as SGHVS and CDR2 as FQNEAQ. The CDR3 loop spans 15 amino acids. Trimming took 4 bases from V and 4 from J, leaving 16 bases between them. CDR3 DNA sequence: TGTGCCAGCAGCTCCAGACGACTCCCAGGCTATGGCTACACCTTC. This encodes CASSSRRLPGYGYTF.

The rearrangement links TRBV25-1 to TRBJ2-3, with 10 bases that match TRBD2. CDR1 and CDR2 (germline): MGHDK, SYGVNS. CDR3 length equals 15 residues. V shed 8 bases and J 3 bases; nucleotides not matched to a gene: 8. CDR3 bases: TGTGCCAGCTCCGAGGGGACTAGCGAGACAGATACGCAGTATTTT. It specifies CASSEGTSETDTQYF.

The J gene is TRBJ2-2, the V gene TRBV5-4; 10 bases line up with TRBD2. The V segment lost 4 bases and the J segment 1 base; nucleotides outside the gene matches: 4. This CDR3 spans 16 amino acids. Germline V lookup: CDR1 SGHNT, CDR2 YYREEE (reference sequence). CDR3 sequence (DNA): TGTGCCAGCAGCATTCGGACTAGCGGGAACACCGGGGAGCTGTTTTTT. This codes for CASSIRTSGNTGELFF.

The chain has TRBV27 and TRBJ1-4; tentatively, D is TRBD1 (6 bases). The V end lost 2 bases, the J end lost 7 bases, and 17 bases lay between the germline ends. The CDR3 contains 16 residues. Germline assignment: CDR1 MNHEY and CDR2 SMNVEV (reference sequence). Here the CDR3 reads CASSLRAWGPSEKLFF. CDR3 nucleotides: TGTGCCAGCAGTTTACGGGCCTGGGGGCCCTCTGAAAAACTGTTTTTT.

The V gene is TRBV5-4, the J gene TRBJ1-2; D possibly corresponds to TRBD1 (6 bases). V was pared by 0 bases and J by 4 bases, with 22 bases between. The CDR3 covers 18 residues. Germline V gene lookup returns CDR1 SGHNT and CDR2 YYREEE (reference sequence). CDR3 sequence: CASSLESAGGVGAYGYTF. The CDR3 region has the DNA TGTGCCAGCAGCTTGGAGTCGGCGGGTGGGGTGGGGGCCTATGGCTACACCTTC. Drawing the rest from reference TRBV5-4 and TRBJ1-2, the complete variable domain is ETGVTQSPTHLIKTRGQQVTLRCSSQSGHNTVSWYQQALGQGPQFIFQYYREEENGRGNFPPRFSGLQFPNYSSELNVNALELDDSALYLCASSLESAGGVGAYGYTFGSGTRLTVV.

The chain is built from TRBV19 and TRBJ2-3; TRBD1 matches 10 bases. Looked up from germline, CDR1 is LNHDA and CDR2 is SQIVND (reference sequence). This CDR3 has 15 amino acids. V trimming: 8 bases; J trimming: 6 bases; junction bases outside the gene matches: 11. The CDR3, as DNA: TGTGCCAGTCGCCTTGGGACAGGGGTGGGTGATACGCAGTATTTT. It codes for CASRLGTGVGDTQYF.

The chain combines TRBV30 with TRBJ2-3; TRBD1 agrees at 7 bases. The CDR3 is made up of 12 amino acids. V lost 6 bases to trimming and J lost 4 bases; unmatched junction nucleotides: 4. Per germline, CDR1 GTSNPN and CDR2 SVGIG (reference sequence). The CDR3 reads CACSTGPDTQYF. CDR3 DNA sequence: TGTGCCTGCTCGACAGGGCCAGATACGCAGTATTTT. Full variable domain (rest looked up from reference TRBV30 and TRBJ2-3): SQTIHQWPATLVQPVGSPLSLECTVEGTSNPNLYWYRQAAGRGLQLLFYSVGIGQISSEVPQNLSASRPQDRQFILSSKKLLLSDSGFYLCACSTGPDTQYFGPGTRLTVL.

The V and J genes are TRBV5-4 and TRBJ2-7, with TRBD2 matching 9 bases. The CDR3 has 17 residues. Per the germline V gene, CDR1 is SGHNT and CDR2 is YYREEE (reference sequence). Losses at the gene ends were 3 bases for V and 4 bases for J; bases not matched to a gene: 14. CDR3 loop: CASSSLPAREGLYEQYF. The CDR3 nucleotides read TGTGCCAGCAGCTCCCTTCCAGCGCGGGAGGGCCTATACGAGCAGTACTTC.

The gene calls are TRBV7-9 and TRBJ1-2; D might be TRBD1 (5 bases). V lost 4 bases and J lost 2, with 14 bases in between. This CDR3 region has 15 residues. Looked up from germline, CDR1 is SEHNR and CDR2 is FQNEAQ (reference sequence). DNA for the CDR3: TGTGCCAGCAGCTCCAAGGCAGGGATGAACTATGGCTACACCTTC. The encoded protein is CASSSKAGMNYGYTF.

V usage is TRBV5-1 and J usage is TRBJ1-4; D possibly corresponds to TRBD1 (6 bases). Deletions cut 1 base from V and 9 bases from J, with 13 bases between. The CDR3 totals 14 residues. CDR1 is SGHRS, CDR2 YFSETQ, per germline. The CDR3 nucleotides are TGCGCCAGCAGCTTGCTACAGGGTCATCAAAAACTGTTTTTT. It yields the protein CASSLLQGHQKLFF.

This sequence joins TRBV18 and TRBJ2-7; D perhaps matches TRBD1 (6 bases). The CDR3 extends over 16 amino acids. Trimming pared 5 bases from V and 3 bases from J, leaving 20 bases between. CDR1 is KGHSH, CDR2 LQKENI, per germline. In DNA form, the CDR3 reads TGTGCCAGCTCATCAGGAATAAATACAGGGTACTACGAGCAGTACTTC. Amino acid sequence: CASSSGINTGYYEQYF.

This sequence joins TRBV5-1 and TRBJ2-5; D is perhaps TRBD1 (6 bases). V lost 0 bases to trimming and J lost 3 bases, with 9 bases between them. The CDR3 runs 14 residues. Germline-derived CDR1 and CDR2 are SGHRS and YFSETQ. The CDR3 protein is CASSLVPGEETQYF. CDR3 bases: TGCGCCAGCAGCTTGGTTCCAGGGGAAGAGACCCAGTACTTC.

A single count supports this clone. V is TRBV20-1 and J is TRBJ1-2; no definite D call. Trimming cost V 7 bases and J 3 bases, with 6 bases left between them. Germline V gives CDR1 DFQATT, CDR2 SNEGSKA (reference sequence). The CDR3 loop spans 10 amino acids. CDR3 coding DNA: TGCAGTGTACCCGACTATGGCTACACCTTC. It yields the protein CSVPDYGYTF.

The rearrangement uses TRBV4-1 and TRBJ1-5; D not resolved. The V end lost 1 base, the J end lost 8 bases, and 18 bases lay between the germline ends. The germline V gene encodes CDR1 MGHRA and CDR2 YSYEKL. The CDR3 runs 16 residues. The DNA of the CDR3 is TGCGCCAGCAGCCAAGTTTGGACCGCCGATCCGGAGCCCCAGCATTTT. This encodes CASSQVWTADPEPQHF.